The 31 T cell receptor beta chains reported below all come from one sample, sequenced in a study of early T cells in non-severe SARS-CoV-2 infection. Using its own MiXCR run on the 5' RACE reads, TCRdb lists one record per CDR3 protein. Of over 25,000 distinct CDR3 sequences listed, around 5.9% are singletons. The specimen was whole blood. Receptors were obtained from an adult who was a healthcare worker with PCR-confirmed SARS-CoV-2 infection or an uninfected control (not recorded which).

Only a few counts were recorded for this clonotype. In DNA, the CDR3 is TGTGCCAGCAGCCCTACGGGACTGGGGGAGCAGTACTTC. Amino acids: CASSPTGLGEQYF. This chain connects TRBV28 to TRBJ2-7, with a tentative D call TRBD2 (6 bases). The CDR3 is 13 residues long. The V and J ends lost 6 bases and 7 bases respectively, with 16 bases between them. In germline, CDR1 is MDHEN, CDR2 SYDVKM.

This clonotype was seen repeatedly, ten times or more. This chain joins TRBV5-6 and TRBJ1-1; TRBD1 aligns across 10 bases. Trimming took 4 bases from V and 5 from J; bases not matched to a gene: 11. The V gene's germline CDR1 is SGHDT and CDR2 YYEEEE. The CDR3 contains 16 residues. CDR3 residues: CASSHWTGGKRTEAFF. The CDR3 coding sequence is TGTGCCAGCAGCCACTGGACAGGGGGGAAGCGGACTGAAGCTTTCTTT.

This clonotype was recorded many times. J is TRBJ2-7 and V is TRBV29-1; D remains unclear. CDR1 and CDR2 (germline): SQVTM, ANQGSEA. V lost 6 bases and J 3 bases, leaving 15 bases between the germline ends. This CDR3 has 13 amino acids. CDR3 region: CSVGKAVGYEQYF. DNA for the CDR3: TGCAGCGTGGGGAAGGCTGTAGGCTACGAGCAGTACTTC.

This clonotype was counted ten times or more. This rearrangement joins TRBV3-1 to TRBJ2-6; D is ambiguous. The CDR3 extends over 13 amino acids. The V and J ends lost 1 base and 4 bases respectively, with 2 bases between them. Per germline, CDR1 LGHDT and CDR2 YNNKEL (reference sequence). For the CDR3, the DNA is TGTGCCAGCAGCCAAGCCGGGGCCAACGTCCTGACTTTC. This encodes CASSQAGANVLTF.

This clonotype is termed medium-sized. The rearrangement joins TRBV27 to TRBJ2-5; the D gene is possibly TRBD1 (5 bases). V shed 8 bases and J shed 5 bases, with 21 bases lying between them. The CDR3 length is 15 residues. CDR1 and CDR2 (germline): MNHEY, SMNVEV (reference sequence). CDR3 protein: CASRARTRMEETQYF. CDR3 DNA: TGTGCCAGCCGAGCCCGGACACGGATGGAGGAGACCCAGTACTTC.

Remarks on this clonotype: The junction shows a germline mismatch at one end, possibly a read error. This chain joins TRBV15 and TRBJ1-1; D is unclear. The CDR3 totals 15 residues. Germline V gene sequence: CDR1 LNHNV, CDR2 YYDKDF (reference sequence). DNA for the CDR3: TGTGCCACCAGCCCACCCGGTTTTGGCAGGACTGAAGCTTCCTTT. It is translated as CATSPPGFGRTEASF.

This clonotype qualifies as medium-sized. The rearrangement links TRBV6-2 or TRBV6-3 to TRBJ1-2, with 8 bases aligning to TRBD1. The V and J ends lost 4 bases and 4 bases, in that order; junction bases with no gene match: 5. Germline V gives CDR1 MNHEY, CDR2 SVGEGT. CDR3 length: 14 residues. The CDR3 sequence: CASSLGQAPYGYTF. In nucleotides, the CDR3 is TGTGCCAGCAGTTTGGGACAGGCTCCCTATGGCTACACCTTC.

By share, this clonotype ranks as medium-sized. The chain is built from TRBV12-3 or TRBV12-4 and TRBJ2-1; D is unclear. V gave up 7 bases and J gave up 0 bases, with 16 bases separating them. This CDR3 is 16 amino acids long. CDR3 sequence (DNA): TGTGCCAGCAACCCCCGCCCCCACAGCTCCTACAATGAGCAGTTCTTC. This gives the protein CASNPRPHSSYNEQFF.

This clonotype came up many times. The CDR3, as DNA: TGTGCCAGCAGCTTGGCGAACACTGAAGCTTTCTTT. Its translation: CASSLANTEAFF. The rearrangement uses TRBV11-2 and TRBJ1-1; D is unresolved. The CDR3 has 12 amino acids. V dropped 3 bases and J dropped 1 base, with 3 bases sitting between them. CDR1 and CDR2 from the germline V gene are SGHAT and FQNNGV.

The table lists this clonotype with a few counts. The rearrangement joins TRBV25-1 to TRBJ2-3, with no clear D. The CDR3 runs 16 residues. V was trimmed by 0 bases and J by 1 base, leaving 11 bases between them. Germline CDR1 reads MGHDK; CDR2 reads SYGVNS. CDR3 amino acids: CASSEYQVIGTDTQYF. CDR3 DNA sequence: TGTGCCAGCAGTGAATACCAGGTCATAGGCACAGATACGCAGTATTTT.

This clonotype was counted at least ten times. The V and J genes are TRBV14 and TRBJ2-1; tentative D call: TRBD2 (6 bases). Trimming left V 1 base short and J 13 bases short, with 17 bases between. CDR1 and CDR2 (germline): SGHDN, FVKESK. The CDR3 contains 14 residues. For the CDR3, the DNA is TGTGCCAGCAGCCAAGTCGGGGGTAGCCAGAGACAGTTCTTC. Amino acid sequence: CASSQVGGSQRQFF.

The V call is TRBV7-2, the J call TRBJ1-1, with D maybe TRBD1 (6 bases). Deletions cut 1 base from V and 0 bases from J, with 18 bases between. Germline V gene lookup returns CDR1 SGHTA and CDR2 FQGNSA. The CDR3 contains 18 residues. The CDR3 reads CASSLGTRSTGLNTEAFF. The DNA of the CDR3 is TGTGCCAGCAGCTTAGGAACCCGTTCGACAGGATTGAACACTGAAGCTTTCTTT. Full variable domain (rest looked up from reference TRBV7-2 and TRBJ1-1): GAGVSQSPSNKVTEKGKDVELRCDPISGHTALYWYRQSLGQGLEFLIYFQGNSAPDKSGLPSDRFSAERTGGSVSTLTIQRTQQEDSAVYLCASSLGTRSTGLNTEAFFGQGTRLTVV.

This clonotype was seen at least ten times. This rearrangement joins TRBV14 to TRBJ2-7, with D perhaps being TRBD1 or TRBD2 (5 bases each). Between the trimmed V and J ends, which lost 5 bases and 3 bases, there was a span of 11 bases. Per the germline V gene, CDR1 is SGHDN and CDR2 is FVKESK. The length of the CDR3 is 13 residues. The CDR3 protein is CASSGPGRYEQYF. CDR3 in DNA: TGTGCCAGCAGCGGGCCGGGGCGCTACGAGCAGTACTTC.

By share of the sample, this clonotype is medium-sized. The rearrangement uses TRBV7-9 and TRBJ2-1; D ambiguous. The CDR3 loop spans 12 amino acids. Germline lookup yields CDR1 SEHNR and CDR2 FQNEAQ (reference sequence). Between the trimmed V and J ends, which lost 1 base and 10 bases, there was a span of 8 bases. CDR3: CASSLGQEEQFF. DNA for the CDR3: TGTGCCAGCAGCTTAGGCCAGGAAGAGCAGTTCTTC.

The genes are TRBV5-1 and TRBJ2-7; weak D call: TRBD1 (6 bases). Germline assignment: CDR1 SGHRS and CDR2 YFSETQ. V lost 2 bases to trimming and J lost 5 bases, with 17 bases between them. The CDR3 covers 15 residues. The CDR3 DNA is TGCGCCAGCAGCTTCGGACAGTCTCCGGTCGACGAGCAGTACTTC. Its translation is CASSFGQSPVDEQYF.

This clonotype was recorded at least ten times. V gene TRBV11-2 combines with J gene TRBJ2-5, with 9 nucleotides matching TRBD2. V was pared by 5 bases and J by 2 bases, with 9 bases of the junction left unmatched. Per the germline V gene, CDR1 is SGHAT and CDR2 is FQNNGV. The CDR3 length is 16 residues. CDR3 bases: TGTGCCAGCAGCCCCTTGGGCGGGGGGGCACAAGAGACCCAGTACTTC. Its translation: CASSPLGGGAQETQYF. Full variable domain (rest looked up from reference TRBV11-2 and TRBJ2-5): EAGVAQSPRYKIIEKRQSVAFWCNPISGHATLYWYQQILGQGPKLLIQFQNNGVVDDSQLPKDRFSAERLKGVDSTLKIQPAKLEDSAVYLCASSPLGGGAQETQYFGPGTRLLVL.

In this sample, this clonotype turned up many times. The rearrangement joins TRBV7-9 to TRBJ1-2, with TRBD1 matching over 8 bases. Germline values: CDR1 SEHNR, CDR2 FQNEAQ (reference sequence). The V and J ends lost 5 bases and 5 bases, in that order; junction bases with no gene match: 1. The CDR3 is 12 amino acids. As DNA, the CDR3 is TGTGCCAGCAGCCGGACAGGGTATGGCTACACCTTC. It is translated as CASSRTGYGYTF.

This clonotype was detected a few times. The V and J genes are TRBV29-1 and TRBJ1-1; D gene uncertain. CDR1 and CDR2 from the germline V gene are SQVTM and ANQGSEA. This CDR3 has 13 amino acids. V lost 4 bases, J lost 1 base, and 10 bases lay in between. CDR3 sequence (DNA): TGCAGCGTTGCGCCGAGTCCGAACACTGAAGCTTTCTTT. Its translation: CSVAPSPNTEAFF.

This clonotype has at least ten counts. J is TRBJ1-1 and V is TRBV5-1, with TRBD1 as a possible D gene (6 bases). This CDR3 comprises 13 residues. The germline CDR1 and CDR2 sequences are SGHRS and YFSETQ. V lost 0 bases to trimming and J lost 4 bases, with 7 bases between them. CDR3 in DNA: TGCGCCAGCAGCTTGGGACAGGCCACTGAAGCTTTCTTT. Protein product: CASSLGQATEAFF.

V is TRBV24-1 and J is TRBJ2-1; D is perhaps TRBD1 (5 bases). The CDR3 is 15 amino acids. The germline V gene encodes CDR1 KGHDR and CDR2 SFDVKD. V was cut by 3 bases and J by 7 bases, with 15 bases left in between. CDR3 nucleotides: TGTGCCACCAGTGATCCGACCAACAGGAAAAATGAGCAGTTCTTC. Translated, it gives CATSDPTNRKNEQFF.

This chain uses TRBV20-1 with TRBJ2-7; D remains ambiguous. The germline CDR1 and CDR2 sequences are DFQATT and SNEGSKA (reference sequence). The CDR3 runs 12 residues. V lost 6 bases to trimming and J lost 6 bases, with 15 bases between them. CDR3 amino acids: CSASKGTSEQYF. The CDR3 DNA sequence: TGCAGTGCCTCGAAGGGCACAAGCGAGCAGTACTTC.

The table lists this clonotype with a few counts. Relative to the germline gene, one junction end is altered; a read error may explain this. This chain links TRBV5-1 with TRBJ1-1; tentatively, D is TRBD1 (5 bases). The germline CDR1 and CDR2 sequences are SGHRS and YFSETQ. The CDR3 has 13 amino acids. DNA of the CDR3: TGCACCAGCAGCTTGCAGGGAAACACTGAAGCTTTCTTT. Translated, it gives CTSSLQGNTEAFF.

This clonotype was recorded many times. V gene TRBV7-2 combines with J gene TRBJ1-4; D ambiguous. Germline V gene sequence: CDR1 SGHTA, CDR2 FQGNSA. V was pared by 1 base and J by 1 base, with 4 bases between. This CDR3 region has 14 residues. The CDR3 reads CASSLDGTNEKLFF. The CDR3, as DNA: TGTGCCAGCAGCTTAGATGGAACTAATGAAAAACTGTTTTTT.

The rearrangement joins TRBV5-1 to TRBJ1-2, with 9 positions matching TRBD1. CDR3 length: 14 amino acids. Trimming at V came to 3 bases and at J to 3 bases, leaving 3 bases not matched to a gene. CDR1 and CDR2 from the germline V gene are SGHRS and YFSETQ. The chain's CDR3 is CASSSGTGYYGYTF. DNA of the CDR3: TGCGCCAGCAGCTCCGGGACAGGGTACTATGGCTACACCTTC. Full variable domain (rest looked up from reference TRBV5-1 and TRBJ1-2): KAGVTQTPRYLIKTRGQQVTLSCSPISGHRSVSWYQQTPGQGLQFLFEYFSETQRNKGNFPGRFSGRQFSNSRSEMNVSTLELGDSALYLCASSSGTGYYGYTFGSGTRLTVV.

This clonotype came up many times. The chain uses TRBV4-3 and TRBJ2-7, with D perhaps matching TRBD2 (6 bases). This CDR3 is 19 amino acids long. Trimming stripped 0 bases from V and 0 bases from J, with 21 bases between. Germline CDR1 and CDR2: LGHNA and YSLEER. The CDR3, as DNA: TGCGCCAGCAGCCAAGATGTAATTGTCCTGGCGGGGTACTCCTACGAGCAGTACTTC. It yields the protein CASSQDVIVLAGYSYEQYF.

The chain combines TRBV29-1 with TRBJ2-5; D ambiguous. V lost 6 bases and J 2 bases, leaving 13 bases between the germline ends. In germline, CDR1 is SQVTM, CDR2 ANQGSEA. CDR3 size: 13 residues. The CDR3 DNA is TGCAGCGTGGGTGTAGAGATTCAAGAGACCCAGTACTTC. Its translation: CSVGVEIQETQYF.

This clonotype was seen ten or more times. The chain joins TRBV18 to TRBJ1-6; a weak D match, TRBD1 (6 bases). The germline V and J ends were trimmed by 4 bases and 5 bases, with 12 bases remaining between them. This CDR3 is built from 15 residues. In germline, CDR1 is KGHSH, CDR2 LQKENI. CDR3 protein: CASSRGTRDNSPLHF. The CDR3 DNA reads TGTGCCAGCTCACGGGGGACAAGGGATAATTCACCCCTCCACTTT.

This clonotype turned up a few times. The chain couples TRBV10-3 to TRBJ2-7, with D perhaps matching TRBD1 (5 bases). Trimming removed 0 bases at V and 3 bases at J, with 9 bases between. The germline V gene has CDR1 ENHRY and CDR2 SYGVKD. This CDR3 contains 14 residues. The CDR3 sequence: CAISESTENYEQYF. The CDR3 DNA reads TGTGCCATCAGTGAGTCGACAGAGAACTACGAGCAGTACTTC.

This clonotype was detected many times. The CDR3 sequence: CASSTAMGPLEQFF. For the CDR3, the DNA is TGTGCCAGCAGCACGGCGATGGGCCCTCTTGAGCAGTTCTTC. J is TRBJ2-1 and V is TRBV13, with D uncertain. Trimming stripped 5 bases from V and 9 bases from J, with 17 bases between. The germline CDR1 and CDR2 sequences are PRHDT and FYEKMQ (reference sequence). CDR3 length: 14 residues.

This clonotype was seen at least ten times. This chain joins TRBV20-1 and TRBJ1-2; the match to TRBD1 covers 7 bases. The V gene's germline CDR1 is DFQATT and CDR2 SNEGSKA (reference sequence). V lost 5 bases to trimming and J lost 4 bases; unmatched junction nucleotides: 4. The CDR3 has 12 amino acids. This CDR3 is CSAWDSRYGYTF. As DNA, the CDR3 is TGCAGTGCTTGGGACAGCCGCTATGGCTACACCTTC.

This clonotype was picked up many times. CDR3 bases: TGTGCCAGCAGTTATTTTGGACAGCTACGCAATCAGCCCCAGCATTTT. This sequence encodes CASSYFGQLRNQPQHF. The chain employs TRBV6-6 and TRBJ1-5; D is perhaps TRBD1 (6 bases). The CDR3 has 16 amino acids. V lost 3 bases and J lost 2, with 14 bases in between. CDR1 is MNHNY and CDR2 is SVGAGI in the germline V gene (reference sequence).